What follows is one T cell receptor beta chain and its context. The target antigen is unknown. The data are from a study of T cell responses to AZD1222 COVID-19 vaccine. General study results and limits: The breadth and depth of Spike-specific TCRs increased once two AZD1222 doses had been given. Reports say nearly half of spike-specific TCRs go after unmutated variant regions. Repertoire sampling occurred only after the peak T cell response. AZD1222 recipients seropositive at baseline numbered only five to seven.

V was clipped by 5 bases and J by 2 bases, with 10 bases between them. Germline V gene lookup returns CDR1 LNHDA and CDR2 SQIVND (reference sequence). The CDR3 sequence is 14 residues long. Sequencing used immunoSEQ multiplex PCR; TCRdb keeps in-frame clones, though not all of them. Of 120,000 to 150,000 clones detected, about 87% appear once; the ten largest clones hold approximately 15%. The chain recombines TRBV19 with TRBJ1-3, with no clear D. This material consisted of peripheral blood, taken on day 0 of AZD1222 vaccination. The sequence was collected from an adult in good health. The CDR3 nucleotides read TGTGCCAGTAGTCTACAGTGGCCTGGAAACACCATATATTTT. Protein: CASSLQWPGNTIYF.